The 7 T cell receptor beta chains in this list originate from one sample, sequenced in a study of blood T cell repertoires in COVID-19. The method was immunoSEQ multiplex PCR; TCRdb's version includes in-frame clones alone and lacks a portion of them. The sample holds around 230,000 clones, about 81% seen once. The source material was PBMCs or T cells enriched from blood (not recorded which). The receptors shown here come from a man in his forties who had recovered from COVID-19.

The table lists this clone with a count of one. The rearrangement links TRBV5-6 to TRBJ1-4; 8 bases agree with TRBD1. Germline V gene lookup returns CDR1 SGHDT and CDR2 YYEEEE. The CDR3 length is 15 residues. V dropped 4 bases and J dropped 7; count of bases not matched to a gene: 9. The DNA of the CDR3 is TGTGCCAGCAGCCCGGGACAGGAATGGGGTGAAAAACTGTTTTTT. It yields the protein CASSPGQEWGEKLFF.

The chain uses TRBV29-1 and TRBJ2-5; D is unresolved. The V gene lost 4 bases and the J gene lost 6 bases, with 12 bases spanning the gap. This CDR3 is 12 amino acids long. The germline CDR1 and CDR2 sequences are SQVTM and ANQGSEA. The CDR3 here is CSVVSDKQTQYF. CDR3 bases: TGCAGCGTTGTGAGTGACAAACAGACCCAGTACTTC.

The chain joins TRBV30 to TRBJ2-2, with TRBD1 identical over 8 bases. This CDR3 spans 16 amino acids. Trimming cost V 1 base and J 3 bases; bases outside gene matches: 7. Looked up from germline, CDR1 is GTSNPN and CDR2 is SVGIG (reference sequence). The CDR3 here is CAWSAPGQAYTGELFF. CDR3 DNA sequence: TGTGCCTGGAGTGCACCGGGACAGGCGTACACCGGGGAGCTGTTTTTT.

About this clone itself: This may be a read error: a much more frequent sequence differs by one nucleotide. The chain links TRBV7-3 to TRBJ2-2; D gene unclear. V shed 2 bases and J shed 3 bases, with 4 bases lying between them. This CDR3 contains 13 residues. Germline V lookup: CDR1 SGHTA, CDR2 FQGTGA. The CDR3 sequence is CASSLQDTGELFF. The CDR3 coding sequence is TGTGCCAGCAGCTTACAGGACACCGGGGAGCTGTTTTTT.

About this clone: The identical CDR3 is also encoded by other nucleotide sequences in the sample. The CDR3 reads CASSLDGSSYNEQFF. CDR3 coding DNA: TGTGCCAGCAGCTTGGACGGTAGCTCCTACAATGAGCAGTTCTTC. V and J are TRBV5-4 and TRBJ2-1, with D unclear. The V and J ends lost 0 bases and 0 bases respectively, with 7 bases between them. CDR1 and CDR2 from the germline V gene are SGHNT and YYREEE (reference sequence). The CDR3 is 15 amino acids.

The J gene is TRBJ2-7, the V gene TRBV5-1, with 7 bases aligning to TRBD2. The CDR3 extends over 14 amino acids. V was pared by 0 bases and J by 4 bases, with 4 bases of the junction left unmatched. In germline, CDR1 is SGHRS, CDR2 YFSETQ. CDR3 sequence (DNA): TGCGCCAGCAGCTTGGCCGGGGGAGGGTACGAGCAGTACTTC. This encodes CASSLAGGGYEQYF.

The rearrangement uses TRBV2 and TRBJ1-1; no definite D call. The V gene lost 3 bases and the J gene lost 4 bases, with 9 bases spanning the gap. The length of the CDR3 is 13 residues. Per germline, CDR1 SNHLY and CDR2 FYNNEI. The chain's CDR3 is CASSDGDITEAFF. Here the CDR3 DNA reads TGTGCCAGCAGTGACGGGGATATCACTGAAGCTTTCTTT.